A single sample gave rise to the 20 T cell receptor beta chains below, sequenced in a study of radiation and T cells in renal cell carcinoma (dated by TCRdb to the early 2020s). What this sample's time point label stands for: blood 4 weeks post-SBRT, at nephrectomy. The sample's treatment or condition, from its label and the paper: 15 Gy SBRT to primary tumor, nephrectomy 4 weeks later. The receptor library was made with the immunoSEQ multiplex PCR assay. What TCRdb holds here is the immuneACCESS table cut down to in-frame rearrangements. Part of the clones is not present; checked against another copy, under half of the missing clones reflect an unresolved V gene, and the others are unexplained. The sample profile shows 90,000 to 100,000 clones; roughly 84% of them were found once. Of the sample, approximately 7.2% is held by the ten largest clones. The input for sequencing was blood, taken from a patient whose treatment included radiotherapy and nephrectomy. These receptors were taken from a man between 60 and 75 years old with renal cell carcinoma.

The J gene is TRBJ1-4, the V gene TRBV4-1, with D unclear. The germline gives CDR1 MGHRA, CDR2 YSYEKL. This CDR3 contains 13 residues. V dropped 4 bases and J dropped 4 bases, with 7 bases sitting between them. CDR3 coding DNA: TGCGCCAGCAGCCCTACCCTTAATGAAAAACTGTTTTTT. As protein: CASSPTLNEKLFF.

V is TRBV6-1 and J is TRBJ1-2; D unresolved. Germline lookup yields CDR1 MNHNS and CDR2 SASEGT. The CDR3 sequence is 13 residues long. The ends were cut back, 2 bases at V and 2 bases at J, with 6 bases in the middle. The DNA for the CDR3 is TGTGCCAGCAGTGAACCGCAGAACTATGGCTACACCTTC. It codes for CASSEPQNYGYTF.

This clone was seen just once. This rearrangement joins TRBV29-1 to TRBJ1-1; D is ambiguous. The CDR3 spans 14 residues. V was pared by 3 bases and J by 4 bases, with 15 bases between. In germline, CDR1 is SQVTM, CDR2 ANQGSEA. The CDR3 is CSVDARRVSTEAFF. The CDR3 DNA is TGCAGCGTTGACGCACGGCGGGTTAGCACTGAAGCTTTCTTT.

The V gene is TRBV11-2, the J gene TRBJ2-1, with 10 bases identical to TRBD2. J lost 6 bases, V lost 5 bases, and 7 bases had no gene match. Germline values: CDR1 SGHAT, CDR2 FQNNGV. The CDR3 totals 15 residues. The CDR3 sequence: CASSQGAGGSNEQFF. DNA for the CDR3: TGTGCCAGCAGCCAGGGAGCGGGAGGGAGCAATGAGCAGTTCTTC.

The rearrangement links TRBV21-1 to TRBJ2-7; the table assigns TRBD2, which was not confirmed against the DNA. TRBV21-1 is a known pseudogene. The CDR3 sequence is 16 residues long. DNA for the CDR3: TGTGCCAGCAGCAATGGAGACCGTGCGGGACGGAGGAGACAGTACTTC. Its translation is CASSNGDRAGRRRQYF.

The chain links TRBV28 to TRBJ1-1; 7 bases fit TRBD1. Germline loops: CDR1 MDHEN, CDR2 SYDVKM. CDR3 size: 14 residues. V trimming: 5 bases; J trimming: 1 base; junction bases outside the gene matches: 4. The CDR3 sequence: CASSAGGENTEAFF. The CDR3 nucleotides read TGTGCCAGCAGTGCAGGGGGGGAGAACACTGAAGCTTTCTTT.

V is TRBV30 and J is TRBJ2-7; TRBD2 is a possible D gene (6 bases). V lost 4 bases and J 2 bases, leaving 12 bases between the germline ends. Germline V CDR1 and CDR2: GTSNPN, SVGIG (reference sequence). This CDR3 contains 13 residues. The CDR3 sequence is CAWTGELTYEQYF. Written as DNA, the CDR3 is TGTGCCTGGACGGGGGAGCTCACCTACGAGCAGTACTTC.

In this sample, this clone turned up a few times. This chain joins TRBV30 and TRBJ2-7; 14 bases are shared with TRBD2. CDR1 is GTSNPN and CDR2 is SVGIG in the germline V gene (reference sequence). The CDR3 has 15 residues. V was pared by 1 base and J by 6 bases, with 5 bases of the junction left unmatched. The CDR3 region is CAWSEGLAGVGEQYF. CDR3 in DNA: TGTGCCTGGAGTGAGGGACTAGCGGGAGTCGGCGAGCAGTACTTC.

The genes are TRBV7-8 and TRBJ1-2, with D possibly being TRBD1 (5 bases). The CDR3 runs 14 residues. The germline gives CDR1 SGHVS, CDR2 FQNEAQ. V lost 4 bases and J 4 bases, leaving 13 bases between the germline ends. DNA of the CDR3: TGTGCCAGCAGCTCGGCAAGGGGCACCTATGGCTACACCTTC. Its translation: CASSSARGTYGYTF.

With regard to this clone: Relative to the germline gene, one junction end is altered; a read error may explain this. This rearrangement joins TRBV5-1 to TRBJ2-7; tentatively, D is TRBD1 or TRBD2 (7 bases each). Germline values: CDR1 SGHRS, CDR2 YFSETQ. This CDR3 region has 15 residues. CDR3 sequence (DNA): TGTGCCAGCAGCCGGGGGGACAGAAGCTCCTACGAGCAGTACTTC. This translates into CASSRGDRSSYEQYF.

The chain uses TRBV6-5 and TRBJ2-5; D not certain. The length of the CDR3 is 15 residues. The germline gives CDR1 MNHEY, CDR2 SVGAGI. Trimming stripped 0 bases from V and 2 bases from J, with 10 bases between. The CDR3 sequence is CASSYSSLKQETQYF. The DNA of the CDR3 is TGTGCCAGCAGTTACTCCAGTCTCAAACAAGAGACCCAGTACTTC.

The chain couples TRBV6-1 to TRBJ2-7; 7 bases are shared with TRBD1. Germline assignment: CDR1 MNHNS and CDR2 SASEGT. The J segment lost 6 bases and the V segment lost 0 bases, leaving 11 bases of the junction unmatched. CDR3 length: 16 amino acids. This CDR3 is CASSEASRGHWGEQYF. The CDR3 DNA is TGTGCCAGCAGTGAAGCAAGTAGGGGGCACTGGGGCGAGCAGTACTTC.

This clone appeared a single time. The chain uses TRBV28 and TRBJ2-1, with D uncertain. This CDR3 contains 13 residues. Between the trimmed V and J ends, which lost 6 bases and 6 bases, there was a span of 12 bases. CDR1 and CDR2 from the germline V gene are MDHEN and SYDVKM. CDR3 sequence reads: CASRPPTRNEQFF. CDR3 DNA sequence: TGTGCCAGCAGACCCCCGACCCGCAATGAGCAGTTCTTC.

J is TRBJ2-7 and V is TRBV7-6; the match to TRBD1 covers 7 bases. V shed 5 bases, J shed 6 bases, and the junction held 10 bases outside the gene matches. Germline V lookup: CDR1 SGHVS, CDR2 FNYEAQ. The CDR3 spans 14 residues. CDR3 sequence reads: CASSPDRDPREQYF. CDR3 DNA: TGTGCCAGCAGCCCAGACAGGGATCCCCGCGAGCAGTACTTC.

The genes are TRBV21-1 and TRBJ2-5; the D call of TRBD2 is as the table states it, not checked on the DNA. TRBV21-1 is a recognized pseudogene. The CDR3 contains 16 residues. The CDR3 DNA reads as TGTGCCAGCAGCAAAAGGTCTAGCGGGAGGAAAGAGACCCAGTACTTC. Amino acid sequence: CASSKRSSGRKETQYF.

The chain joins TRBV10-3 to TRBJ1-5; 7 bases align to TRBD1. The CDR3 has 16 residues. Trimming cost V 0 bases and J 6 bases; bases outside gene matches: 8. CDR1 is ENHRY and CDR2 is SYGVKD in the germline V gene. As DNA, the CDR3 is TGTGCCATCAGTGAGTCGACTCAGGGGGGGAGTCAGCCCCAGCATTTT. Translation gives CAISESTQGGSQPQHF.

The rearrangement links TRBV7-9 to TRBJ1-5; maybe TRBD1 (6 bases). Germline CDR1 is SEHNR and CDR2 is FQNEAQ (reference sequence). Trimming took off 3 bases at V and 8 bases at J, with 17 bases between the two ends. This CDR3 has 15 residues. This CDR3 is CASSLDIQGGEPQHF. Written as DNA, the CDR3 is TGTGCCAGCAGCTTGGACATACAAGGGGGAGAGCCCCAGCATTTT.

The V and J genes are TRBV9 and TRBJ2-5; D might be TRBD1 (5 bases). V gave up 3 bases and J gave up 4 bases, with 13 bases separating them. This CDR3 is built from 14 residues. Germline CDR1 reads SGDLS; CDR2 reads YYNGEE. CDR3 region: CASSANTGGETQYF. CDR3 DNA sequence: TGTGCCAGCAGCGCAAACACAGGCGGAGAGACCCAGTACTTC.

This clone came up a few times. This chain joins TRBV5-1 and TRBJ1-4; TRBD1 matches 12 bases. The V segment lost 4 bases and the J segment 10 bases; nucleotides outside the gene matches: 14. This CDR3 spans 17 amino acids. CDR1 is SGHRS, CDR2 YFSETQ, per germline. The chain's CDR3 is CASSATGTGGPSVKLFF. DNA of the CDR3: TGCGCCAGCAGCGCAACCGGGACAGGGGGCCCGAGCGTAAAACTGTTTTTT.

This clone was detected only a few times. This chain uses TRBV9 with TRBJ2-1; the match to TRBD2 covers 9 bases. This CDR3 is built from 16 residues. Germline lookup yields CDR1 SGDLS and CDR2 YYNGEE. Unmatched junction bases numbered 8, after V lost 0 bases and J lost 7 bases. For the CDR3, the DNA is TGTGCCAGCAGCGTAGTGATTAGCGGGGGCCTTAATGAGCAGTTCTTC. Translation: CASSVVISGGLNEQFF.